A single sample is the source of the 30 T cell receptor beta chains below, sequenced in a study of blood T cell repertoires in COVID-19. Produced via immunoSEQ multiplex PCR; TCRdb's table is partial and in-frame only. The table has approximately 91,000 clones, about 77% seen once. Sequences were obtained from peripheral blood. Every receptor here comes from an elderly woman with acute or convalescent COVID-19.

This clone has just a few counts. CDR3 protein: CAWSRRGGVDTQYF. The CDR3 nucleotides are TGTGCCTGGAGTAGGCGGGGGGGAGTAGATACGCAGTATTTT. The rearrangement links TRBV30 to TRBJ2-3; 9 bases map to TRBD2. Germline CDR1 GTSNPN, CDR2 SVGIG (reference sequence). Trimming at V came to 2 bases and at J to 5 bases, leaving 5 bases not matched to a gene. The CDR3 has 14 residues.

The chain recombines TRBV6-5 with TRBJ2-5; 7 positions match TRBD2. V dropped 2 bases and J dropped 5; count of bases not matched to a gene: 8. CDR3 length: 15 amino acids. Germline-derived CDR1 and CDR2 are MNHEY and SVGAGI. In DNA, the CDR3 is TGTGCCAGCAGTTACGGGGGGGGACTCTACGAGACCCAGTACTTC. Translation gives CASSYGGGLYETQYF.

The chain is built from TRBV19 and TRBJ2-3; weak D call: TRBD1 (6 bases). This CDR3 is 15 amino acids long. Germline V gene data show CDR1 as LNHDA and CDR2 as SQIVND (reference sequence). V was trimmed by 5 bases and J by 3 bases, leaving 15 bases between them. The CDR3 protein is CASSSIQGNTDTQYF. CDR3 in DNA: TGTGCCAGTAGTTCCATTCAGGGGAATACAGATACGCAGTATTTT.

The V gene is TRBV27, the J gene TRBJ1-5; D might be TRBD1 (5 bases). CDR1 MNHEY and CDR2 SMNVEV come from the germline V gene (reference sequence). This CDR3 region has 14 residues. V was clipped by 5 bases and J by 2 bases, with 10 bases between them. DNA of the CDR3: TGTGCCAGCAGTGCTAAGACAGGCAATCAGCCCCAGCATTTT. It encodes CASSAKTGNQPQHF.

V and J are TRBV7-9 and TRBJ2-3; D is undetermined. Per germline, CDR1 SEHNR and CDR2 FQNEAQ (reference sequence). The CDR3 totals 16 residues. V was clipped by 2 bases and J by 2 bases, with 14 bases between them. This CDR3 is CASSLWLVEYTDTQYF. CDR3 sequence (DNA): TGTGCCAGCAGCTTATGGCTAGTCGAGTACACAGATACGCAGTATTTT.

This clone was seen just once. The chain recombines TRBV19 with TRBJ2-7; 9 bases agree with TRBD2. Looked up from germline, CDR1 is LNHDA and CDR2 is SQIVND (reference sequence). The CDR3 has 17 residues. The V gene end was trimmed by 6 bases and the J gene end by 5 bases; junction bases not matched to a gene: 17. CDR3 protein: CASSGGTLAGESHEQYF. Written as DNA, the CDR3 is TGTGCCAGTAGCGGGGGCACCTTAGCGGGAGAGAGCCACGAGCAGTACTTC.

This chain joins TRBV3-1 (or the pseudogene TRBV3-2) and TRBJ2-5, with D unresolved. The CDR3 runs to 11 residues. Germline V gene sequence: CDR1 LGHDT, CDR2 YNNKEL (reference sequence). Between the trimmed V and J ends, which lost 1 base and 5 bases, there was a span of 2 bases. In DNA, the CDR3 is TGTGCCAGCAGCCAAGCGGAGACCCAGTACTTC. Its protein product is CASSQAETQYF.

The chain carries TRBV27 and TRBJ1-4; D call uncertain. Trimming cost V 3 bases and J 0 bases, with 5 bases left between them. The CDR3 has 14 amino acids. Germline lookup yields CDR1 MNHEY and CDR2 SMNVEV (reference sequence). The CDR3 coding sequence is TGTGCCAGCAGTTTCGACTCAACTAATGAAAAACTGTTTTTT. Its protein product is CASSFDSTNEKLFF.

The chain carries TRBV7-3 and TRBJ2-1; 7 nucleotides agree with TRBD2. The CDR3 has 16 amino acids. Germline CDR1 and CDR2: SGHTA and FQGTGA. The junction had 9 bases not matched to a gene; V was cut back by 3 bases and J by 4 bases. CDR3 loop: CASSLMQGGSYNEQFF. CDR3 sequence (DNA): TGTGCCAGCAGCTTGATGCAGGGAGGGTCTTACAATGAGCAGTTCTTC.

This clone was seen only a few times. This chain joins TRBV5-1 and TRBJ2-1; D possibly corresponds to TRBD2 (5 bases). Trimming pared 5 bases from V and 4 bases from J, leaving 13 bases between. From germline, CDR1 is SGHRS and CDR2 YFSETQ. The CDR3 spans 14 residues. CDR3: CASSPGLEYNEQFF. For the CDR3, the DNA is TGCGCCAGCAGTCCAGGACTCGAATACAATGAGCAGTTCTTC.

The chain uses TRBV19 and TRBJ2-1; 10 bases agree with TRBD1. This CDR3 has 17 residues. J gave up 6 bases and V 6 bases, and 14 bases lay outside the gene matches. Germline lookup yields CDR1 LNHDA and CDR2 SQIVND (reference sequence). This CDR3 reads CASRWGTGTGVSNEQFF. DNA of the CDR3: TGTGCCAGTAGATGGGGTACCGGGACAGGGGTTAGCAATGAGCAGTTCTTC.

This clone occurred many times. The CDR3 nucleotides read TGTGCCAGCAGCGTAGATCAGAGGCCAGAATCCACTGAAGCTTTCTTT. It encodes CASSVDQRPESTEAFF. The J gene is TRBJ1-1, the V gene TRBV9; no firm D call. Germline V CDR1 and CDR2: SGDLS, YYNGEE. V lost 0 bases and J 4 bases, leaving 16 bases between the germline ends. This CDR3 has 16 residues.

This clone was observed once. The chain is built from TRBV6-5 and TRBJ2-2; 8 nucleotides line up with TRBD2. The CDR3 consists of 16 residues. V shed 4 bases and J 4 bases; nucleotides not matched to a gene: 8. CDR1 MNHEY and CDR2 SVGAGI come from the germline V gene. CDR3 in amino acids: CASSFEAGAPTGELFF. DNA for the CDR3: TGTGCCAGCAGTTTCGAAGCGGGGGCACCCACCGGGGAGCTGTTTTTT.

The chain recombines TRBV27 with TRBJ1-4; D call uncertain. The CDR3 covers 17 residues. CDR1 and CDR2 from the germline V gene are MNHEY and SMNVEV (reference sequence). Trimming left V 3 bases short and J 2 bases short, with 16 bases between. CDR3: CASSFTSSRRTNEKLFF. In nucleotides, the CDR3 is TGTGCCAGCAGTTTTACGAGTAGTCGTCGCACTAATGAAAAACTGTTTTTT.

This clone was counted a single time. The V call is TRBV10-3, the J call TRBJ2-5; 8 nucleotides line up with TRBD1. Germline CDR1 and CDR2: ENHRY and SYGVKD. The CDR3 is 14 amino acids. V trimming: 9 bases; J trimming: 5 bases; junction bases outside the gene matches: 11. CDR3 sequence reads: CAIRASGGGETQYF. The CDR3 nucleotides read TGTGCCATAAGGGCTTCAGGGGGCGGGGAGACCCAGTACTTC.

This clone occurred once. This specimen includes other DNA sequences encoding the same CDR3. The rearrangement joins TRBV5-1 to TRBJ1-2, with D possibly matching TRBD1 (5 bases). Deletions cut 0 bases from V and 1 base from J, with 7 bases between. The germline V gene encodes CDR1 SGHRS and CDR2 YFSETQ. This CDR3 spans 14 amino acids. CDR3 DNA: TGCGCCAGCAGCTTGGATCAGGGTAACTATGGCTACACCTTC. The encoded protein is CASSLDQGNYGYTF.

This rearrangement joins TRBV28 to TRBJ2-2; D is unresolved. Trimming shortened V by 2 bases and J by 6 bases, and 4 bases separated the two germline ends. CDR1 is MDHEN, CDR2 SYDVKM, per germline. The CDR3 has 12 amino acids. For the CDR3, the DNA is TGTGCCAGCAGTTTAGAGGCCGGGGAGCTGTTTTTT. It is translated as CASSLEAGELFF.

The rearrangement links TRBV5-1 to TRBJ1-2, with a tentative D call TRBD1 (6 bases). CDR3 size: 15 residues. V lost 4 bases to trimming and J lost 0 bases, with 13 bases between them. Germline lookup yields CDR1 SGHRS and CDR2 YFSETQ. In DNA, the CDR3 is TGCGCCAGCAGCACAAAACAGGGTGCTAACTATGGCTACACCTTC. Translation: CASSTKQGANYGYTF.

The CDR3 DNA follows: TGTGCCAGCTCACCACAGGACAGAGGCCGATATAATTCACCCCTCCACTTT. This codes for CASSPQDRGRYNSPLHF. V is TRBV18 and J is TRBJ1-6; perhaps TRBD1 as D (6 bases). Per the germline V gene, CDR1 is KGHSH and CDR2 is LQKENI. This CDR3 has 17 amino acids. V was trimmed by 1 base and J by 4 bases, leaving 14 bases between them.

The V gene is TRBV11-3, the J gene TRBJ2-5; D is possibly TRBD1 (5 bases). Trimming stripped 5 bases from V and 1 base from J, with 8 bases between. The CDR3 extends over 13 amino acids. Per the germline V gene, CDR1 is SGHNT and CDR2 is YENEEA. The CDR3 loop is CASSPTGQETQYF. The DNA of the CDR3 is TGTGCCAGCAGCCCTACAGGCCAAGAGACCCAGTACTTC.

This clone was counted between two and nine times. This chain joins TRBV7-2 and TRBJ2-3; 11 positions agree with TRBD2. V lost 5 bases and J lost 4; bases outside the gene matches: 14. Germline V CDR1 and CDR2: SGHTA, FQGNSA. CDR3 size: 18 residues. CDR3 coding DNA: TGTGCCAGCAGCCGGCTCCGTCTGGGACTAGCGGAGGCAGATACGCAGTATTTT. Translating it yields CASSRLRLGLAEADTQYF.

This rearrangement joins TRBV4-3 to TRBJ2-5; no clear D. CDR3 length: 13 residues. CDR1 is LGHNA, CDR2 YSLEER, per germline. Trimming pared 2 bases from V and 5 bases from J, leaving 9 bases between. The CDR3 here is CASSQRPGETQYF. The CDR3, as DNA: TGCGCCAGCAGCCAAAGGCCCGGGGAGACCCAGTACTTC.

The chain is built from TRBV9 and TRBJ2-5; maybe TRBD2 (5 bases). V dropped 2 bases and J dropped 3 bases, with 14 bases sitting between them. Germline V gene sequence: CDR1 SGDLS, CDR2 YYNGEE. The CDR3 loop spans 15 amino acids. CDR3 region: CASSVSPRGEETQYF. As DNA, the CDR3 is TGTGCCAGCAGCGTCTCCCCCCGGGGAGAAGAGACCCAGTACTTC.

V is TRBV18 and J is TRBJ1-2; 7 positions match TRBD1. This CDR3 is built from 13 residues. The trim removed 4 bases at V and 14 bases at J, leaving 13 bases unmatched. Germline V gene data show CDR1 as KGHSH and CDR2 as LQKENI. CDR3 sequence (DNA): TGTGCCAGCTCACTGAGGGACAGAGGGAGCGGGACCTTC. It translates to CASSLRDRGSGTF.

CDR3 in amino acids: CASSATGTYGYTF. CDR3 DNA: TGTGCCAGCAGCGCGACAGGGACCTATGGCTACACCTTC. The V gene is TRBV9, the J gene TRBJ1-2; 7 bases are a match to TRBD1. CDR3 length: 13 amino acids. The trim removed 3 bases at V and 4 bases at J, leaving 3 bases unmatched. From germline, CDR1 is SGDLS and CDR2 YYNGEE.

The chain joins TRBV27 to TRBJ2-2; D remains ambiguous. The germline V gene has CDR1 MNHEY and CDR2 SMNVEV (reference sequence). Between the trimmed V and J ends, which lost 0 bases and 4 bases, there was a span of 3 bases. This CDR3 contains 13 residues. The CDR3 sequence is CASSLSRTGELFF. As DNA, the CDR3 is TGTGCCAGCAGTTTATCCCGCACCGGGGAGCTGTTTTTT.

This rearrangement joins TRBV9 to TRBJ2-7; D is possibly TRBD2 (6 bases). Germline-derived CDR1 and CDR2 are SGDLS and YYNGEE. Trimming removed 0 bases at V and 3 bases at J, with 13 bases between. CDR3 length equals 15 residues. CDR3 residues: CASSVGLDTVYEQYF. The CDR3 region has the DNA TGTGCCAGCAGCGTAGGACTAGATACGGTCTACGAGCAGTACTTC.

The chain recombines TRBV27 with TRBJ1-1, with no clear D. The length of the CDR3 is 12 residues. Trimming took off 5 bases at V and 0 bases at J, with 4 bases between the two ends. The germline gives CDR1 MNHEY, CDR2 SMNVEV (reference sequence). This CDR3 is CASSTMNTEAFF. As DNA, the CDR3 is TGTGCCAGCAGTACAATGAACACTGAAGCTTTCTTT.

The CDR3 sequence is CASTLGGTTNEKLFF. In DNA form, the CDR3 reads TGTGCCAGCACCCTAGGGGGTACAACTAATGAAAAACTGTTTTTT. The V and J genes are TRBV9 and TRBJ1-4; possible D gene TRBD1, 6 bases. Germline CDR1 reads SGDLS; CDR2 reads YYNGEE. V was trimmed by 6 bases and J by 0 bases, leaving 12 bases between them. CDR3 length equals 15 residues.

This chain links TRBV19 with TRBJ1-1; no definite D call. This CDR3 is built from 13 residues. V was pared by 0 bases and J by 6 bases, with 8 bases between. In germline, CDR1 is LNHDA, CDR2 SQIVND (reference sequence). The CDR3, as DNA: TGTGCCAGTAGTATAGATGGGGAGTCTGAAGCTTTCTTT. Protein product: CASSIDGESEAFF.